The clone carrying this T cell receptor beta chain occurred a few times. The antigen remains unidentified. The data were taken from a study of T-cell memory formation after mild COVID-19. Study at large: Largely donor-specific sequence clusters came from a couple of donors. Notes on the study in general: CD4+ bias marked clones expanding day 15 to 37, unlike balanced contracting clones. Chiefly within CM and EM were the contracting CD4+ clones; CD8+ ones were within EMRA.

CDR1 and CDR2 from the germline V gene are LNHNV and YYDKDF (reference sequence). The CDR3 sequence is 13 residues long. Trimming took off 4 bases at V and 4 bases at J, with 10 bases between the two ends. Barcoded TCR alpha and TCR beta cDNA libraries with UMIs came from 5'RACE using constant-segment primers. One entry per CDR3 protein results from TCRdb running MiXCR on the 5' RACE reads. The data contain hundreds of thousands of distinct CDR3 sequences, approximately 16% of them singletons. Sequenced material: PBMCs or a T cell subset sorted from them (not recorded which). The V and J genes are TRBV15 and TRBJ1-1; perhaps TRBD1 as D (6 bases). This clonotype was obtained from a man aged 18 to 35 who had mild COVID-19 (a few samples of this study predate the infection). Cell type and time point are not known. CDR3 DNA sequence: TGTGCCACCAGCATAGAACAGGGCACTGAAGCTTTCTTT. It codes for CATSIEQGTEAFF. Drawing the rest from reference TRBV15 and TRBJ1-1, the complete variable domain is DAMVIQNPRYQVTQFGKPVTLSCSQTLNHNVMYWYQQKSSQAPKLLFHYYDKDFNNEADTPDNFQSRRPNTSFCFLDIRSPGLGDTAMYLCATSIEQGTEAFFGQGTRLTVV.